The rows below give T cell receptor beta chains drawn from one sample of a study of shared T cell receptors in the human thymus. Profiled with immunoSEQ multiplex PCR; TCRdb holds only in-frame clones, not every one. Of 700,000 or so clones in the sample, roughly 85% were seen once. These data are also associated with another study on human thymus T cells.

Material for sequencing was thymocytes. The receptors here all came from a girl younger than two with a congenital heart defect. CDR3s include the opening cysteine and the closing phenylalanine or tryptophan. Each record gives: J gene, V gene, D gene, CDR3 protein, CDR3 DNA. The D gene is left open where the match is weak.

j_call: TRBJ2-6; v_call: TRBV7-8; d_call: TRBD1; cdr3_aa: CASSYPGQGAGANVLTF; cdr3_nt: TGTGCCAGCAGCTACCCGGGACAGGGAGCTGGGGCCAACGTCCTGACTTTC
j_call: TRBJ1-6; v_call: TRBV7-2; d_call: .; cdr3_aa: CASSLNHPKGNSPLHF; cdr3_nt: TGTGCCAGCAGCTTGAATCATCCAAAGGGGAATTCACCCCTCCACTTT
j_call: TRBJ1-1; v_call: TRBV18; d_call: .; cdr3_aa: CASSPRGSRMNTEAFF; cdr3_nt: TGTGCCAGCTCACCAAGGGGAAGTCGAATGAACACTGAAGCTTTCTTT
j_call: TRBJ2-2; v_call: TRBV28; d_call: TRBD1; cdr3_aa: CASSPGDRGYPGELFF; cdr3_nt: TGTGCCAGCTCTCCCGGGGACAGGGGGTACCCCGGGGAGCTGTTTTTT
j_call: TRBJ2-1; v_call: TRBV5-4; d_call: TRBD1; cdr3_aa: CASSLVDKGAGHNEQFF; cdr3_nt: TGTGCCAGCAGCTTGGTGGACAAGGGGGCCGGCCACAATGAGCAGTTCTTC
j_call: TRBJ2-7; v_call: TRBV7-6; d_call: .; cdr3_aa: CASSKSPGHRSNEQYF; cdr3_nt: TGTGCCAGCAGCAAAAGTCCGGGACACCGTTCGAACGAGCAGTACTTC
j_call: TRBJ2-2; v_call: TRBV7-2; d_call: .; cdr3_aa: CASSLDLGHPANAGELFF; cdr3_nt: TGTGCCAGCAGCTTAGACCTAGGACATCCCGCGAACGCCGGGGAGCTGTTTTTT
j_call: TRBJ1-5; v_call: TRBV18; d_call: TRBD1; cdr3_aa: CASSPVPGQGMRYQPQHF; cdr3_nt: TGTGCCAGCTCACCCGTCCCGGGACAGGGGATGAGGTACCAGCCCCAGCATTTT
j_call: TRBJ2-7; v_call: TRBV9; d_call: .; cdr3_aa: CASSVLGGSYEQYF; cdr3_nt: TGTGCCAGCAGCGTCCTGGGGGGTTCCTACGAGCAGTACTTC
j_call: TRBJ1-5; v_call: TRBV14; d_call: TRBD1; cdr3_aa: CASSQGGGQGALGNQPQHF; cdr3_nt: TGTGCCAGCAGCCAAGGGGGGGGACAGGGGGCCTTGGGGAATCAGCCCCAGCATTTT
j_call: TRBJ2-3; v_call: TRBV5-4; d_call: .; cdr3_aa: CASSLFLASSTDTQYF; cdr3_nt: TGTGCCAGCAGCTTATTTCTAGCGTCTAGCACAGATACGCAGTATTTT
j_call: TRBJ2-5; v_call: TRBV12-5; d_call: TRBD1; cdr3_aa: CASGFGLRGHQETQYF; cdr3_nt: TGTGCTAGTGGTTTCGGTCTGAGGGGGCATCAAGAGACCCAGTACTTC
j_call: TRBJ2-7; v_call: TRBV5-1; d_call: TRBD1; cdr3_aa: CASTSEVRDRDAYEQYF; cdr3_nt: TGCGCCAGCACGTCGGAAGTCCGGGACAGGGACGCCTACGAGCAGTACTTC
j_call: TRBJ1-1; v_call: TRBV5-5; d_call: .; cdr3_aa: CASSLGAGEGNTEAFF; cdr3_nt: TGTGCCAGCAGCCTGGGGGCGGGGGAGGGTAACACTGAAGCTTTCTTT
j_call: TRBJ2-1; v_call: TRBV5-1; d_call: TRBD1; cdr3_aa: CASSSPTGGPLPEQFF; cdr3_nt: TGCGCCAGCAGCTCCCCCACAGGGGGTCCTCTCCCTGAGCAGTTCTTC